The clone carrying this T cell receptor (beta chain) was picked up many times. The CDR3 has 15 residues. The germline gives CDR1 SGHVS, CDR2 FQNEAQ. V was cut by 0 bases and J by 2 bases, with 9 bases left in between. These data come from a study of CD8 T cells in ankylosing spondylitis. TCRdb re-analysed the 5' RACE reads in MiXCR, keeping a single row per CDR3 protein. The sample lists fewer than 200,000 distinct CDR3 sequences; roughly 10% were seen once. This receptor was obtained from a female donor with ankylosing spondylitis or in good health (not recorded which). The sequenced material came from blood, either unsorted or a sorted T cell fraction (not recorded which). The chain carries TRBV7-8 and TRBJ2-3, with D unclear. The CDR3 DNA follows: TGTGCCAGCAGCTTAGCAGGACCTCACACAGATACGCAGTATTTT. Its protein is CASSLAGPHTDTQYF.